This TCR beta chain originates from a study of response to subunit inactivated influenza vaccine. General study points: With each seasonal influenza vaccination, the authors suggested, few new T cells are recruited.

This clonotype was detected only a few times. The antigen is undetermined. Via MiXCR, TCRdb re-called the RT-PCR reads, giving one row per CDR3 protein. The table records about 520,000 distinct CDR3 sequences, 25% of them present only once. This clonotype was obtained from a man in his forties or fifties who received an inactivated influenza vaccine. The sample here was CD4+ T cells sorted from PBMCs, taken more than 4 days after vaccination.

The CDR3 DNA follows: TGCAGTGCCCAGCGGGGGGGCAACTACAATGAGCAGTTCTTC. It is translated as CSAQRGGNYNEQFF. The chain employs TRBV20-1 and TRBJ2-1, with 10 nucleotides matching TRBD2. The CDR3 contains 14 residues. V shed 6 bases and J 3 bases; nucleotides not matched to a gene: 5. Looked up from germline, CDR1 is DFQATT and CDR2 is SNEGSKA (reference sequence).